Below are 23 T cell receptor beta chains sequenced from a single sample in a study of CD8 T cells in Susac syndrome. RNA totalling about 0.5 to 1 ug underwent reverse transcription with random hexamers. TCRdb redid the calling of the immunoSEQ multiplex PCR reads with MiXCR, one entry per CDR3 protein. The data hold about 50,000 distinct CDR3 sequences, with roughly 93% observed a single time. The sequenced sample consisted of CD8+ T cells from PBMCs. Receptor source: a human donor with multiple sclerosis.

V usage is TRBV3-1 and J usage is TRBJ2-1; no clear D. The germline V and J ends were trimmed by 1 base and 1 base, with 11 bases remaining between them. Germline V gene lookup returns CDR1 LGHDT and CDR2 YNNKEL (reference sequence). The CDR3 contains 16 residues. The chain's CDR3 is CASSQVKHYSYNEQFF. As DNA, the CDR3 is TGTGCCAGCAGCCAAGTAAAACACTATTCCTACAATGAGCAGTTCTTC.

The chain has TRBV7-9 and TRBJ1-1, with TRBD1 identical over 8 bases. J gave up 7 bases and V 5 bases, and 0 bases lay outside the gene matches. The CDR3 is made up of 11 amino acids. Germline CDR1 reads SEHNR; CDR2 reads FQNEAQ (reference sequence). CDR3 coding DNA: TGTGCCAGCAGCGACAGGGGTGAAGCTTTCTTT. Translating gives CASSDRGEAFF.

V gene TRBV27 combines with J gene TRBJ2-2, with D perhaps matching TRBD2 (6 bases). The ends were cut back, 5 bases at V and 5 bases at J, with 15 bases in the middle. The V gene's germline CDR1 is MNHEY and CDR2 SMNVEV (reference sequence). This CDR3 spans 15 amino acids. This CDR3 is CASSLSLGGTGELFF. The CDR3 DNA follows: TGTGCCAGCAGTCTCTCTTTGGGGGGTACCGGGGAGCTGTTTTTT.

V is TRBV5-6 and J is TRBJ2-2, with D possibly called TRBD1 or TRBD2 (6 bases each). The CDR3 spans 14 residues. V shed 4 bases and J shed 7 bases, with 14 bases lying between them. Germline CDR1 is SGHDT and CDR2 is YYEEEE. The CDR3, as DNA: TGTGCCAGCAGCCATGGGGGGCAGGGCGGGGAGCTGTTTTTT. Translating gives CASSHGGQGGELFF. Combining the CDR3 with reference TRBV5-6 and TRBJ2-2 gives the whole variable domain DAGVTQSPTHLIKTRGQQVTLRCSPKSGHDTVSWYQQALGQGPQFIFQYYEEEERQRGNFPDRFSGHQFPNYSSELNVNALLLGDSALYLCASSHGGQGGELFFGEGSRLTVL.

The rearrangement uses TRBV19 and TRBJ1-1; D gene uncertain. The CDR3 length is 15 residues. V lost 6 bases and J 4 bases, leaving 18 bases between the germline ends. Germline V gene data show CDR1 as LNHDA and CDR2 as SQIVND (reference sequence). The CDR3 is CASRSIAWGITEAFF. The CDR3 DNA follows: TGTGCCAGTAGAAGTATAGCTTGGGGAATCACTGAAGCTTTCTTT. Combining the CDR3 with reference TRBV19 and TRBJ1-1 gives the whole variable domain DGGITQSPKYLFRKEGQNVTLSCEQNLNHDAMYWYRQDPGQGLRLIYYSQIVNDFQKGDIAEGYSVSREKKESFPLTVTSAQKNPTAFYLCASRSIAWGITEAFFGQGTRLTVV.

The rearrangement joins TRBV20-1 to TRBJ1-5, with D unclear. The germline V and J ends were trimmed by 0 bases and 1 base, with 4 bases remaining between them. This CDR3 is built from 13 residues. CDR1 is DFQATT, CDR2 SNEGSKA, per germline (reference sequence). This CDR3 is CSARDWSNQPQHF. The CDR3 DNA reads TGCAGTGCTAGAGATTGGAGCAATCAGCCCCAGCATTTT.

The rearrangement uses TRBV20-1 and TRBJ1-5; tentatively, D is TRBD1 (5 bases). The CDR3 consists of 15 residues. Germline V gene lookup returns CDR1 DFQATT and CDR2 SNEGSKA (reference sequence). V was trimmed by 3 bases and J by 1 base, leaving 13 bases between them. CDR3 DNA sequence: TGCAGTGCTAGGAACCTTGGGGCAAGCAATCAGCCCCAGCATTTT. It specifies CSARNLGASNQPQHF.

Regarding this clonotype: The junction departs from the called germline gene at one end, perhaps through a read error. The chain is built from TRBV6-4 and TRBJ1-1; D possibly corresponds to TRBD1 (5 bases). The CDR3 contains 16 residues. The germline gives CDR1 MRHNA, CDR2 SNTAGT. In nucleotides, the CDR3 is TGTGCCAGCAGTGACTCGATTGGGGACGGTGGGGGGTTCAAACTCTTT. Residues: CASSDSIGDGGGFKLF.

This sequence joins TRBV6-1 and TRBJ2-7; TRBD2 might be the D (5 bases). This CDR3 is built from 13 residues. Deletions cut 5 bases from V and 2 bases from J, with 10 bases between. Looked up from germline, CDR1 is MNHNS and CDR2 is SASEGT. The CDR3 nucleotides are TGTGCCAGCAGTCCCGGGAAGACCTACGAGCAGTACTTC. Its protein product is CASSPGKTYEQYF.

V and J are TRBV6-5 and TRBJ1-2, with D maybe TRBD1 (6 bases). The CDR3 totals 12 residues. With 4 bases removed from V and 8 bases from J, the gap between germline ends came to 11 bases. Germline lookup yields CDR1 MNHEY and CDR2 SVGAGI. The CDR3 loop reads CASSWGGKGYTF. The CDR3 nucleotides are TGTGCCAGCAGTTGGGGGGGCAAAGGCTACACCTTC.

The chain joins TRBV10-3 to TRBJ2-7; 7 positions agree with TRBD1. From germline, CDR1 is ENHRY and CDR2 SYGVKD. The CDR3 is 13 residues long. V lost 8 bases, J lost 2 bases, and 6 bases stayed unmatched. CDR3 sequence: CAIGTASTYEQYF. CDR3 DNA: TGTGCCATCGGGACAGCGAGCACCTACGAGCAGTACTTC.

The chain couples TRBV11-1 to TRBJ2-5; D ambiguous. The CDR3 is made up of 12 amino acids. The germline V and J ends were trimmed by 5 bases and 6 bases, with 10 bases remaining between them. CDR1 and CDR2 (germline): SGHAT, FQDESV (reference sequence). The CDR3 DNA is TGTGCCAGCAGCCGCTCAATTAAGACCCAGTACTTC. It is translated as CASSRSIKTQYF.

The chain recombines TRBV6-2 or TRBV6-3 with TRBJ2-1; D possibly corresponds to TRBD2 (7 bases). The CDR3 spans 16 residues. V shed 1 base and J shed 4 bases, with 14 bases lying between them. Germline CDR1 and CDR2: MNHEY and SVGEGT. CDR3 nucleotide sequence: TGTGCCAGCAGTTACTGGGGGGGCACTCGGTACAATGAGCAGTTCTTC. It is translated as CASSYWGGTRYNEQFF.

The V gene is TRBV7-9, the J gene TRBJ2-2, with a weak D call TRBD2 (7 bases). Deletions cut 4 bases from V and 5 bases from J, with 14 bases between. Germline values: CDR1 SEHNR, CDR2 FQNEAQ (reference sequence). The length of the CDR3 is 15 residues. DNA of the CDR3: TGTGCCAGCAGCTCCGAGGGGGGGATTACCGGGGAGCTGTTTTTT. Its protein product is CASSSEGGITGELFF.

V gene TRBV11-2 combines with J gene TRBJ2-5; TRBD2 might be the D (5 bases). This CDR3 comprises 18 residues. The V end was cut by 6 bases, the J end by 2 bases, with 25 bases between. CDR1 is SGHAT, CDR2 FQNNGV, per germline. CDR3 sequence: CASSGWSFGMVEQETQYF. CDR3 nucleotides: TGTGCCAGCAGTGGATGGTCCTTCGGGATGGTCGAGCAAGAGACCCAGTACTTC.

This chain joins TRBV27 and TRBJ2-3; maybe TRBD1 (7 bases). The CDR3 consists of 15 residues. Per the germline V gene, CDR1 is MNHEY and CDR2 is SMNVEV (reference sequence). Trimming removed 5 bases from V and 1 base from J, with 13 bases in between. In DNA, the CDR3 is TGTGCCAGCAGTCCCAGGGGGACTGGCACAGATACGCAGTATTTT. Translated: CASSPRGTGTDTQYF.

DNA for the CDR3: TGTGCCAGCAGCGACAGGGGAACAGATACGCAGTATTTT. Its translation is CASSDRGTDTQYF. The chain combines TRBV25-1 with TRBJ2-3; 8 positions match TRBD1. Per the germline V gene, CDR1 is MGHDK and CDR2 is SYGVNS. Losses at the gene ends were 6 bases for V and 3 bases for J; bases not matched to a gene: 2. CDR3 size: 13 residues.

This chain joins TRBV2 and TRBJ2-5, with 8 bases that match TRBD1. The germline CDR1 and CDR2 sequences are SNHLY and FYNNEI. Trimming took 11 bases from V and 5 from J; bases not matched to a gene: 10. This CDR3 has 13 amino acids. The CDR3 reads CADGQGAEETQYF. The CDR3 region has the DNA TGTGCCGACGGGCAGGGGGCCGAGGAGACCCAGTACTTC.

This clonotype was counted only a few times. The CDR3 DNA reads TGTGCCAGCAGAATGTTAATGACGGGAGGCGAGCAGTACTTC. This translates into CASRMLMTGGEQYF. The chain couples TRBV27 to TRBJ2-7; TRBD2 matches 7 bases. V lost 6 bases, J lost 6 bases, and 11 bases stayed unmatched. The CDR3 length is 14 residues. The V gene's germline CDR1 is MNHEY and CDR2 SMNVEV (reference sequence).

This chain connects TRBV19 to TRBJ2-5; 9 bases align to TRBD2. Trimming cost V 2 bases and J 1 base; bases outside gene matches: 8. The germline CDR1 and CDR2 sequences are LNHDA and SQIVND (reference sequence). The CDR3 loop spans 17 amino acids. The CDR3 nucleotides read TGTGCCAGTAGTATAAGGGTAATAGCGGGGGCCCAAGAGACCCAGTACTTC. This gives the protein CASSIRVIAGAQETQYF.

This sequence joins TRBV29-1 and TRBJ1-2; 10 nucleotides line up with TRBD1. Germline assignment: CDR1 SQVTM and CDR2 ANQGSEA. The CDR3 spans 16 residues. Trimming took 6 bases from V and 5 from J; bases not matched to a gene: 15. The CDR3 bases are TGCAGCGTCTACTCGGGACAGGGGACTGGAGATTATGGCTACACCTTC. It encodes CSVYSGQGTGDYGYTF.

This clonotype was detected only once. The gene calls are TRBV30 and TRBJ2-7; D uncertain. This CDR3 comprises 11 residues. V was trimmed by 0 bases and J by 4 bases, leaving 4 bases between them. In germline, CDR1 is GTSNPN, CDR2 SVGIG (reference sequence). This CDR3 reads CAWSVRYEQYF. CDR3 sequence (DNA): TGTGCCTGGAGTGTACGATACGAGCAGTACTTC.

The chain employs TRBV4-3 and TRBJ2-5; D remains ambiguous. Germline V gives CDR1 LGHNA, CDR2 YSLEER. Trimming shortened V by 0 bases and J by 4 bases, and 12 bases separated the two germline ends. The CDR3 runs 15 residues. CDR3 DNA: TGCGCCAGCAGCCAAGAGGAAGGAGCGCGAGAGACCCAGTACTTC. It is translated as CASSQEEGARETQYF.